This record concerns one T cell receptor beta chain sequence. Its antigen specificity is not known. No clone much larger than this one lies a single base away; base qualities are absent. This entry comes from a study of cytomegalovirus exposure and HLA in healthy donors (dated by TCRdb to between 2016 and 2019). About the full investigation: According to a later analysis, the roughly 120 validation repertoires were produced on the same platform as the approximately 690 repertoires of the first cohort. High-throughput TCR immunosequencing, statistical association of individual TCRs with disease status, and machine learning were combined to predict cytomegalovirus infection status. The aim of the study was to test whether cataloging public T cell receptors could identify signatures of past pathogen exposure. Along with the approximately 670-subject first cohort, a separate validation cohort of over a hundred different subjects was used. General study outcomes and caveats: Most TCR sequences were observed very rarely across donors, whereas some public TCRs were present in many individuals. A few of the identified cytomegalovirus-associated TCR beta chains were confirmed in vitro to be specific for cytomegalovirus antigens. A total of fewer than 200 TCR beta chains were listed by the study as associated with cytomegalovirus. A later analysis found that TCRs clustered in the first cohort also tended to co-occur in the roughly 120 validation repertoires, with approximately 95% of cluster scores above 0. The authors suggested that the approach could potentially be generalized to other disease states and immunological phenotypes. The validation cohort had no HLA typing available for a later analysis, so co-occurrence within that cohort was assessed over all 120 or so repertoires. In both the original and validation cohorts, the classifier was reported to diagnose cytomegalovirus status with high specificity and sensitivity.

At the junction V is shortened by 4 bases and J by 9 bases; bases outside the gene matches: 7. The CDR3 has 14 amino acids, counting the end cysteine and phenylalanine. Only the CDR3 portion is preserved as DNA: 42 bases, with reading frame beginning at the first base. The germline V gene supplies CDR1 SGHDT and CDR2 YYEEEE. The method was the immunoSEQ multiplex PCR assay. As for the original processing: A statistical classification framework was built for diagnosing cytomegalovirus status from the catalog of TCR beta chain sequences. In its TCRdb copy, this immuneACCESS table keeps in-frame sequences only and misses some clones. Where compared with another copy, unresolved V genes explain less than half of these, and the others have no known cause. V and J calls plus clone size are reproduced from that table; the DNA served to infer D and trimming. The sample data list tens of thousands of clones, and just under 95% of these were observed just once. The ten largest clones add up to 1.4% of the sample.

Separate from the roughly 700-subject first cohort, the validation cohort of roughly 120 subjects was the group to which the donors belonged. The sequence was obtained from a man aged 18 to 29 in good health and CMV-seropositive. The sample consisted of PBMCs. The V gene is TRBV5-6 and the J gene is TRBJ1-6; 7 bases in between match TRBD1. The CDR3 loop reads CASSRRQGGSPLHF. The DNA is as follows: TGTGCCAGCAGCAGAAGACAGGGTGGTTCACCCCTCCACTTT.